A single sample is the source of the 17 T cell receptor beta chains below, sequenced in a study of response to subunit inactivated influenza vaccine. Each CDR3 protein is one row after TCRdb ran MiXCR on the RT-PCR reads. The sample holds under 850,000 distinct CDR3 sequences, approximately 18% seen once. This sample comprised PBMCs from blood, obtained approximately 5 days after vaccination. These receptors were obtained from a man in his fifties or sixties who received an inactivated influenza vaccine.

This clonotype showed up just a few times. The V and J genes are TRBV4-3 and TRBJ2-3; 7 bases agree with TRBD2. V lost 5 bases to trimming and J lost 1 base; unmatched junction nucleotides: 12. The CDR3 runs to 17 residues. The germline gives CDR1 LGHNA, CDR2 YSLEER. The CDR3 loop reads CASSDSPLAAGTDTQYF. In nucleotides, the CDR3 is TGCGCCAGCAGCGATTCTCCCCTAGCGGCTGGCACAGATACGCAGTATTTT.

The CDR3 bases are TGTGCCAGCAGTCGCCTTACAACTAATGAAAAACTGTTTTTT. Protein product: CASSRLTTNEKLFF. V usage is TRBV6-1 and J usage is TRBJ1-4; the D is unclear. V was clipped by 5 bases and J by 0 bases, with 7 bases between them. This CDR3 is 14 amino acids long. The germline V gene has CDR1 MNHNS and CDR2 SASEGT.

The rearrangement joins TRBV28 to TRBJ2-7; tentative D call: TRBD2 (6 bases). Trimming stripped 6 bases from V and 4 bases from J, with 16 bases between. Germline CDR1 and CDR2: MDHEN and SYDVKM. The CDR3 covers 14 residues. CDR3: CASSPMDYEYEQYF. CDR3 nucleotide sequence: TGTGCCAGCAGCCCTATGGACTATGAGTACGAGCAGTACTTC.

The CDR3 bases are TGTGCCAGCAGTTACGAACGGGACACCGGGGAGCTGTTTTTT. This sequence encodes CASSYERDTGELFF. J is TRBJ2-2 and V is TRBV6-5; no reliable D call. Germline CDR1 and CDR2: MNHEY and SVGAGI. The CDR3 has 14 residues. Deletions cut 2 bases from V and 3 bases from J, with 7 bases between.

With regard to this clonotype: Mismatch with germline at one junction end may stem from a read error. This chain links TRBV5-6 with TRBJ2-5, with 8 nucleotides matching TRBD1. CDR3 size: 13 residues. The V gene's germline CDR1 is SGHDT and CDR2 YYEEEE. The CDR3 loop is CAISAGGGKTQYF. The CDR3 region has the DNA TGTGCCATCAGCGCAGGGGGCGGGAAGACCCAGTACTTC.

This clonotype was seen a handful of times. The genes are TRBV7-6 and TRBJ2-1; unclear D gene. The CDR3 sequence is 13 residues long. Germline V lookup: CDR1 SGHVS, CDR2 FNYEAQ. Trimming left V 6 bases short and J 0 bases short, with 6 bases between. CDR3 protein: CASSRYSYNEQFF. CDR3 bases: TGTGCCAGCAGTAGATACTCCTACAATGAGCAGTTCTTC. Looking up the rest from reference TRBV7-6 and TRBJ2-1 gives the full variable domain: GAGVSQSPRYKVTKRGQDVALRCDPISGHVSLYWYRQALGQGPEFLTYFNYEAQQDKSGLPNDRFSAERPEGSISTLTIQRTEQRDSAMYRCASSRYSYNEQFFGPGTRLTVL.

V and J are TRBV20-1 and TRBJ2-7, with TRBD2 matching 8 bases. Germline values: CDR1 DFQATT, CDR2 SNEGSKA (reference sequence). The CDR3 length is 11 residues. Trimming cost V 5 bases and J 4 bases; bases outside gene matches: 1. The CDR3 loop is CSAGTSYEQYF. CDR3 nucleotides: TGCAGTGCTGGGACTAGTTACGAGCAGTACTTC.

This clonotype was seen only once. The V gene is TRBV7-9, the J gene TRBJ2-7; 10 bases match TRBD1. CDR1 and CDR2 (germline): SEHNR, FQNEAQ (reference sequence). V lost 8 bases to trimming and J lost 1 base; unmatched junction nucleotides: 11. This CDR3 is 16 amino acids long. As DNA, the CDR3 is TGTGCCAGCCCTCCCGACGGGGACAGGGGTTCCTACGAGCAGTACTTC. It translates to CASPPDGDRGSYEQYF.

This clonotype was detected only a few times. This chain links TRBV5-6 with TRBJ2-5, with 9 bases aligning to TRBD2. CDR3 length: 15 residues. Germline V gives CDR1 SGHDT, CDR2 YYEEEE. J gave up 6 bases and V 0 bases, and 6 bases lay outside the gene matches. CDR3 loop: CASSLAAGGPQTQYF. DNA for the CDR3: TGTGCCAGCAGCTTGGCCGCGGGGGGGCCGCAGACCCAGTACTTC.

The genes are TRBV7-2 and TRBJ2-3; perhaps TRBD2 as D (5 bases). V lost 1 base, J lost 6 bases, and 14 bases lay in between. The CDR3 sequence is 15 residues long. Germline V CDR1 and CDR2: SGHTA, FQGNSA. CDR3 in amino acids: CASSLGHGGVDTQYF. The CDR3 DNA sequence: TGTGCCAGCAGCTTAGGACACGGAGGTGTTGATACGCAGTATTTT.

The chain employs TRBV2 and TRBJ1-2; D gene unclear. This CDR3 region has 16 residues. V lost 1 base and J lost 1, with 13 bases in between. Germline-derived CDR1 and CDR2 are SNHLY and FYNNEI. The CDR3 DNA is TGTGCCAGCAGTGAAGATTCAGTCACCCTTAACTATGGCTACACCTTC. It specifies CASSEDSVTLNYGYTF.

This clonotype was seen a handful of times. The chain has TRBV4-2 and TRBJ1-4; a possible D gene is TRBD1 (5 bases). The CDR3 extends over 15 amino acids. Trimming removed 1 base from V and 8 bases from J, with 14 bases in between. The germline CDR1 and CDR2 sequences are LGHNA and YNFKEQ. The CDR3 nucleotides read TGTGCCAGCAGCCAAGTGGCAGGGTCGGGGGAAAAACTGTTTTTT. Protein: CASSQVAGSGEKLFF.

This clonotype has only a few counts. The chain joins TRBV20-1 to TRBJ1-4; 8 nucleotides align to TRBD1. Germline CDR1 and CDR2: DFQATT and SNEGSKA (reference sequence). Trimming at V came to 5 bases and at J to 8 bases, leaving 7 bases not matched to a gene. There are 13 residues in the CDR3. CDR3 sequence (DNA): TGCAGTGCTGGACAGGGTTGGGACGAAAAACTGTTTTTT. It codes for CSAGQGWDEKLFF.

This clonotype was found a few times. This chain joins TRBV19 and TRBJ2-1; 8 positions match TRBD2. CDR3 length: 18 amino acids. Germline values: CDR1 LNHDA, CDR2 SQIVND (reference sequence). After removal of 1 base from V and 2 bases from J, the junction contained 10 bases not matched to a gene. CDR3 coding DNA: TGTGCCAGTAGTATAGCTTTCAGCGGGAGTCCCCCCTACAATGAGCAGTTCTTC. Translation gives CASSIAFSGSPPYNEQFF.

This clonotype was found a few times. This rearrangement joins TRBV5-1 to TRBJ1-4; D not resolved. Trimming removed 2 bases at V and 8 bases at J, with 13 bases between. This CDR3 has 14 amino acids. CDR1 and CDR2 from the germline V gene are SGHRS and YFSETQ. The CDR3 DNA reads TGCGCCAGCAGCTTCACAAACGGGAACGAAAAACTGTTTTTT. Translating it yields CASSFTNGNEKLFF.

This clonotype was seen repeatedly, ten times or more. The chain uses TRBV12-3 or TRBV12-4 and TRBJ2-1; 9 bases are shared with TRBD2. The V gene end was trimmed by 6 bases and the J gene end by 1 base; junction bases not matched to a gene: 7. The CDR3 loop spans 16 amino acids. The CDR3 DNA reads TGTGCCAGCAGAGTTAGCGGGAGCCGGTCCTACAATGAGCAGTTCTTC. The encoded protein is CASRVSGSRSYNEQFF.

The CDR3 nucleotides read TGCAGTGCTAGAGATAACAGGGACGGGACTGAAGCTTTCTTT. Protein sequence: CSARDNRDGTEAFF. The chain recombines TRBV20-1 with TRBJ1-1; perhaps TRBD1 as D (6 bases). This CDR3 region has 14 residues. Germline values: CDR1 DFQATT, CDR2 SNEGSKA (reference sequence). V lost 0 bases to trimming and J lost 5 bases, with 13 bases between them.